The rows below give T cell receptor beta chains drawn from one sample of a study of brain metastases from non-small cell lung cancer. The assay was immunoSEQ multiplex PCR, and TCRdb's table has in-frame clones only and misses some. This table holds 1,200 or so clones, 90% found once. Sequences were obtained from primary lung tumor tissue. The source of these receptors is a donor aged 40 or older with non-small cell lung cancer. Each CDR3 is given with its conserved first and last residue. D genes are given only for firm matches. Clone size is given for some rows only: seen once, a few or many times, or a class if the clone is expanded.

d_gene	j_gene	abundance	v_gene	len	CDR3aa	CDR3nt
-	TRBJ2-2	once	TRBV10-2	13	CASTRANTGELFF	TGCGCCAGCACCAGGGCGAACACCGGGGAGCTGTTTTTT
TRBD1	TRBJ2-3	-	TRBV3-1/TRBV3-2	16	CASSQPGQGSTDTQYF	TGTGCCAGCAGCCAACCAGGACAGGGGAGCACAGATACGCAGTATTTT
-	TRBJ2-7	-	TRBV2	12	CASGGFLYEQYF	TGTGCCAGCGGCGGATTCCTTTACGAGCAGTACTTC
-	TRBJ2-5	-	TRBV30	14	CAWNLRGGQETQYF	TGTGCCTGGAATCTCAGAGGGGGCCAAGAGACCCAGTACTTC
TRBD1	TRBJ2-7	-	TRBV5-5	14	CASSLGQGFYEQYF	TGTGCCAGCAGTTTGGGACAGGGATTCTACGAGCAGTACTTC
-	TRBJ2-1	-	TRBV30	15	CAWTLGLSGLDEQFF	TGTGCCTGGACTCTAGGATTGTCTGGCCTCGATGAGCAGTTCTTC
-	TRBJ2-3	-	TRBV6-4	14	CASSSTASTDTQYF	TGTGCCAGCAGTTCGACCGCTAGCACAGATACGCAGTATTTT
TRBD2	TRBJ2-3	few	TRBV6-5	14	CASSREAGSHTQYF	TGTGCCAGCAGTCGAGAAGCGGGGTCGCATACGCAGTATTTT
TRBD1	TRBJ1-1	-	TRBV5-1	15	CASSRGQVQNTEAFF	TGCGCCAGCAGCCGCGGACAGGTTCAGAACACTGAAGCTTTCTTT
-	TRBJ1-2	-	TRBV28	14	CASGPSLRGYGYTF	TGTGCCAGCGGACCCTCTCTTAGGGGTTATGGCTACACCTTC
-	TRBJ1-5	-	TRBV19	16	CASRDQGRISNQPQHF	TGTGCCAGTAGAGATCAGGGGCGTATTAGTAATCAGCCCCAGCATTTT
-	TRBJ2-3	-	TRBV6-5	11	CASSYVDTQYF	TGTGCCAGCAGTTACGTAGATACGCAGTATTTT
-	TRBJ1-6	-	TRBV15	13	CATSRDREDPLEF	TGTGCCACCAGCAGAGATCGGGAGGACCCCCTTGAATTT
TRBD1	TRBJ1-6	-	TRBV7-8	16	CASSIATGFINSPLHF	TGTGCCAGCAGCATCGCGACAGGGTTTATTAATTCACCCCTCCACTTT
-	TRBJ2-3	-	TRBV7-9	14	CASSLELSTDTQYF	TGTGCCAGCAGCTTAGAACTGAGCACAGATACGCAGTATTTT
-	TRBJ1-2	-	TRBV5-4	15	CASSLVGGPTYGYTF	TGTGCCAGCAGCTTGGTTGGGGGACCCACCTATGGCTACACCTTC
-	TRBJ1-4	-	TRBV6-5	14	CASSPWGVNEKLFF	TGTGCCAGCAGCCCCTGGGGGGTCAATGAAAAACTGTTTTTT